This paragraph reports one TCR beta chain. The target antigen is unknown. The sample belongs to a study of cytomegalovirus exposure and HLA in healthy donors. Study results and caveats: Most TCR sequences showed up rarely, but some public TCRs showed up in many donors. The study designated 150 to 200 TCR beta chains cytomegalovirus-associated.

PCR amplification relied on 60 Vbeta primers (plus 13 Jbeta primers). Profiled with immunoSEQ multiplex PCR; TCRdb holds only in-frame clones, not every one. Here the sample spans fewer than 150,000 clones, 73% being singletons. The germline gives CDR1 SNHLY, CDR2 FYNNEI. Trimming shortened V by 3 bases and J by 1 base, and 13 bases separated the two germline ends. The CDR3 contains 15 residues. The sequence was collected from a human donor in good health. Sequencing used PBMCs. This chain links TRBV2 with TRBJ2-7; possible D gene TRBD1, 5 bases. CDR3 loop: CASSERLRQSYEQYF. CDR3 coding DNA: TGTGCCAGCAGTGAGAGACTGAGACAGTCCTACGAGCAGTACTTC.